Below, 9 T cell receptor beta chains from the same sample are listed, as sequenced in a study of graft-versus-host responses after intestinal transplantation. The repertoire was sequenced with immunoSEQ multiplex PCR; TCRdb's copy has only in-frame clones and lacks some. Seen here are more than 45,000 clones, approximately 90% observed once, and the top ten hold roughly 2.7%. The source was PBMCs, collected less than 130 days after intestinal transplantation. The receptor source for this set is a human patient who received an intestinal transplant, so some T cells may come from the graft donor.

The V call is TRBV15, the J call TRBJ2-7; 8 bases agree with TRBD1. CDR1 is LNHNV and CDR2 is YYDKDF in the germline V gene (reference sequence). V lost 2 bases, J lost 3 bases, and 6 bases stayed unmatched. This CDR3 comprises 15 residues. CDR3 residues: CATSRSPRGLYEQYF. CDR3 coding DNA: TGTGCCACCAGCAGATCTCCCAGGGGGCTCTACGAGCAGTACTTC.

The chain uses TRBV2 and TRBJ2-2, with 10 bases identical to TRBD1. Germline V CDR1 and CDR2: SNHLY, FYNNEI. V shed 10 bases, J shed 6 bases, and the junction held 5 bases outside the gene matches. The CDR3 has 13 amino acids. The CDR3 sequence is CANRDRGAGELFF. CDR3 DNA: TGTGCCAACCGGGACAGGGGCGCCGGGGAGCTGTTTTTT.

This rearrangement joins TRBV18 to TRBJ2-5; a possible D gene is TRBD2 (6 bases). CDR3 length: 14 amino acids. The V gene's germline CDR1 is KGHSH and CDR2 LQKENI. The V end was cut by 0 bases, the J end by 4 bases, with 9 bases between. The CDR3 here is CASSPPGGRETQYF. The CDR3 region has the DNA TGTGCCAGCTCACCACCGGGGGGACGAGAGACCCAGTACTTC.

The gene calls are TRBV2 and TRBJ2-3; TRBD2 matches 7 bases. The CDR3 extends over 16 amino acids. The germline V gene has CDR1 SNHLY and CDR2 FYNNEI. V shed 5 bases, J shed 0 bases, and the junction held 8 bases outside the gene matches. The CDR3 protein is CASSFGRGSSTDTQYF. The CDR3 nucleotides read TGTGCCAGCAGTTTTGGGAGGGGTTCTAGCACAGATACGCAGTATTTT.

This clone was detected once. The chain links TRBV28 to TRBJ2-7, with 7 nucleotides matching TRBD1. The V gene end was trimmed by 5 bases and the J gene end by 5 bases; junction bases not matched to a gene: 12. Germline V gives CDR1 MDHEN, CDR2 SYDVKM. This CDR3 comprises 15 residues. The chain's CDR3 is CASSTPATGQNEQYF. The CDR3 bases are TGTGCCAGCAGTACTCCCGCGACAGGGCAAAACGAGCAGTACTTC.

The J gene is TRBJ2-3, the V gene TRBV4-2; TRBD2 might be the D (6 bases). Germline V CDR1 and CDR2: LGHNA, YNFKEQ. With 2 bases removed from V and 6 bases from J, the gap between germline ends came to 21 bases. This CDR3 has 17 residues. DNA of the CDR3: TGTGCCAGCAGCCAATCATTACGGGACTTAACGACTGATACGCAGTATTTT. It specifies CASSQSLRDLTTDTQYF.

The V gene is TRBV28, the J gene TRBJ2-7, with D possibly TRBD2 on 6 matching bases. CDR1 is MDHEN and CDR2 is SYDVKM in the germline V gene. Trimming shortened V by 6 bases and J by 9 bases, and 24 bases separated the two germline ends. The CDR3 runs 15 residues. In DNA, the CDR3 is TGTGCCAGCAGCCAACGGCTAAACGGCGGGGTTGGGCAGTACTTC. It yields the protein CASSQRLNGGVGQYF.

The V and J genes are TRBV6-5 and TRBJ1-5, with 7 bases aligning to TRBD1. This CDR3 spans 14 amino acids. Germline CDR1 MNHEY, CDR2 SVGAGI. Trimming at V came to 4 bases and at J to 6 bases, leaving 6 bases not matched to a gene. This CDR3 reads CASSFYRGSQPQHF. CDR3 DNA sequence: TGTGCCAGCAGTTTCTACAGGGGATCTCAGCCCCAGCATTTT.

The chain recombines TRBV4-1 with TRBJ2-3; TRBD2 aligns across 14 bases. Germline V lookup: CDR1 MGHRA, CDR2 YSYEKL. V trimming: 5 bases; J trimming: 10 bases; junction bases outside the gene matches: 14. The CDR3 covers 17 residues. Here the CDR3 DNA reads TGCGCCAGCAGCACCGGGACTAGCGGGGGCCTGCAAGCGTCGCAGTATTTT. Translated, it gives CASSTGTSGGLQASQYF.